This T cell receptor (beta chain) was captured in a study of T-cell reconstitution after alpha-beta-depleted transplantation in children. A TCRbeta library incorporating unique molecular identifiers was prepared. TCRdb redid the calling of the PCR reads with MiXCR, one entry per CDR3 protein. The profile covers approximately 400,000 distinct CDR3 sequences, with 9.5% to 13% appearing a single time and 4.5% to 6.5% taken by the ten largest. This clonotype came up a few times. The specimen was PBMCs from the stem cell graft donor, collected from the stem cell graft. The source of this sequence is a human donor who donated a stem cell graft to a child with acute myeloid leukemia.

The CDR3 nucleotides are TGTGCCAGCAGTGATCGAGGCGGCGGGGAGCAGTACTTC. Its translation is CASSDRGGGEQYF. The chain couples TRBV25-1 to TRBJ2-7; D is possibly TRBD2 (5 bases). CDR1 and CDR2 from the germline V gene are MGHDK and SYGVNS. The length of the CDR3 is 13 residues. The germline V and J ends were trimmed by 3 bases and 7 bases, with 13 bases remaining between them.